This TCR beta chain originates from a study of T cells in placental villitis. Study-level points and caveats: Limited clone sharing suggested no single initiating antigen in villitis of unknown etiology. Placentae with villitis of unknown etiology showed clonal expansion, median clonality around 0.056 versus control approximately 0.006.

The libraries were made with immunoSEQ v4. TCRdb keeps only in-frame clones here, not all; method: immunoSEQ multiplex PCR. Among about 770 clones listed, 81% were seen once. In regard to this clone: Its antigen remains unidentified.

The J segment lost 8 bases and the V segment lost 3 bases, leaving 6 bases of the junction unmatched. Looked up from germline, CDR1 is ENHRY and CDR2 is SYGVKD. The CDR3 contains 14 residues. High-grade villitis of unknown etiology was diagnosed in roughly eleven placentae. This TCR was sampled from a human patient with villitis of unknown etiology; the placental T cells may come from both mother and fetus. This chain links TRBV10-3 with TRBJ2-1, with 8 bases matching TRBD1. The sequencing input was placental tissue containing maternal and fetal cells. The CDR3 loop reads CAISDRGRGDEQFF. The CDR3 region has the DNA TGTGCCATCAGTGACAGGGGGCGCGGCGATGAGCAGTTCTTC.